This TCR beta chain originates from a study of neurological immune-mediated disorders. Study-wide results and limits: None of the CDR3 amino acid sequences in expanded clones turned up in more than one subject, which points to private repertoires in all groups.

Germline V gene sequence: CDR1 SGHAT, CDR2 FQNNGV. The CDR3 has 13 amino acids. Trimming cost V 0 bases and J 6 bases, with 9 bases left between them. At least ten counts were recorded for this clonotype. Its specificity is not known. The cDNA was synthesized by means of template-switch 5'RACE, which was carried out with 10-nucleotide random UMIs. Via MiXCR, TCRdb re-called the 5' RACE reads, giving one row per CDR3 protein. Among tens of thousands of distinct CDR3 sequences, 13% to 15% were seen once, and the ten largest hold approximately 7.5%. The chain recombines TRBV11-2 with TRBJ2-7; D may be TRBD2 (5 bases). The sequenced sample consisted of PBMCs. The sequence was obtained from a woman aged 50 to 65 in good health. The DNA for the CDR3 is TGTGCCAGCAGCTTAGATCGGGGTGGCGAGCAGTACTTC. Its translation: CASSLDRGGEQYF.